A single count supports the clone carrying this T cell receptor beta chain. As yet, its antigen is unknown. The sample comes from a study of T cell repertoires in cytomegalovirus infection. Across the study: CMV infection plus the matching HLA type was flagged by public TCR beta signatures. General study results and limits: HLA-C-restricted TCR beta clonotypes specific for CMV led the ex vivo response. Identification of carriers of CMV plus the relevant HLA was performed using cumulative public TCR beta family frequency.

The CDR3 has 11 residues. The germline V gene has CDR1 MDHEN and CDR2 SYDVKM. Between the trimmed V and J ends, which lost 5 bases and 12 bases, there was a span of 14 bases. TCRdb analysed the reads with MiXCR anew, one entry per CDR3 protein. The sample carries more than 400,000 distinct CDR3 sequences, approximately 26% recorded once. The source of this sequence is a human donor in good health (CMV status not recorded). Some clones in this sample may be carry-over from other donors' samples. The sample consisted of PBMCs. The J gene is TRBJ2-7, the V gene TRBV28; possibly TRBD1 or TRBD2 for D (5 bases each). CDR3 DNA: TGTGCCAGCAGTGAAAGACAGCGGTGGTACTTC. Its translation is CASSERQRWYF. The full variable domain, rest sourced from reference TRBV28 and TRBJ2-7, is DVKVTQSSRYLVKRTGEKVFLECVQDMDHENMFWYRQDPGLGLRLIYFSYDVKMKEKGDIPEGYSVSREKKERFSLILESASTNQTSMYLCASSERQRWYFGPGTRLTVT.